Following are 26 T cell receptor beta chains from one sample sequenced in a study of shared clonotypes between healthy human individuals. The repertoire was sequenced with immunoSEQ multiplex PCR; TCRdb's copy has only in-frame clones and lacks some. The sample records about 1,500,000 clones, roughly 96% being singletons. The sequencing sample was made of naive CD4+ T cells sorted from blood. Subset indicated: CD45RA+ positively selected. These receptor sequences come from a man aged 30 to 45 in good health.

The genes are TRBV19 and TRBJ2-2; no reliable D call. The length of the CDR3 is 14 residues. Trimming shortened V by 1 base and J by 1 base, and 4 bases separated the two germline ends. CDR1 LNHDA and CDR2 SQIVND come from the germline V gene (reference sequence). The CDR3: CASSIAWNTGELFF. As DNA, the CDR3 is TGTGCCAGTAGTATAGCCTGGAACACCGGGGAGCTGTTTTTT.

This clone was seen once. The rearrangement joins TRBV5-5 to TRBJ2-1, with D possibly being TRBD1 (6 bases). Trimming cost V 4 bases and J 0 bases, with 11 bases left between them. Germline V lookup: CDR1 SGHKS, CDR2 YYEKEE (reference sequence). The CDR3 length is 15 residues. Here the CDR3 reads CASSRDISSYNEQFF. The CDR3 DNA reads as TGTGCCAGCAGCCGGGACATTAGCTCCTACAATGAGCAGTTCTTC.

J is TRBJ2-1 and V is TRBV7-9; 8 nucleotides match TRBD2. Trimming at V came to 7 bases and at J to 6 bases, leaving 14 bases not matched to a gene. Germline V gene sequence: CDR1 SEHNR, CDR2 FQNEAQ (reference sequence). This CDR3 is 16 amino acids long. The CDR3 loop is CASTWPAGERANEQFF. The CDR3 DNA reads as TGTGCCAGCACTTGGCCAGCGGGAGAGAGAGCCAATGAGCAGTTCTTC.

V and J are TRBV11-2 and TRBJ1-2; no reliable D call. The CDR3 extends over 14 amino acids. V was shortened by 5 bases and J by 8 bases, with 18 bases between the two germline ends. Looked up from germline, CDR1 is SGHAT and CDR2 is FQNNGV. The CDR3 DNA follows: TGTGCCAGCAGCCTTACAACTCTATCTGTAGGCTACACCTTC. Protein product: CASSLTTLSVGYTF.

The chain joins TRBV7-2 to TRBJ1-1, with D perhaps matching TRBD1 (6 bases). The CDR3 is 18 amino acids. Germline CDR1 SGHTA, CDR2 FQGNSA. Between the trimmed V and J ends, which lost 5 bases and 4 bases, there was a span of 26 bases. This CDR3 reads CASSPRQDPTWWSTEAFF. The CDR3 nucleotides read TGTGCCAGCAGCCCCCGACAGGACCCGACTTGGTGGAGCACTGAAGCTTTCTTT.

The chain is built from TRBV7-2 and TRBJ2-1; 7 positions agree with TRBD2. The CDR3 totals 18 residues. CDR1 and CDR2 from the germline V gene are SGHTA and FQGNSA. After removal of 5 bases from V and 0 bases from J, the junction contained 13 bases not matched to a gene. The CDR3 DNA follows: TGTGCCAGCAGCCCTGGGGTGGGAGGGACCCACTCCTACAATGAGCAGTTCTTC. Its translation is CASSPGVGGTHSYNEQFF.

This clone appeared once. V gene TRBV6-5 combines with J gene TRBJ2-1; D gene unclear. Germline values: CDR1 MNHEY, CDR2 SVGAGI. V was pared by 6 bases and J by 0 bases, with 9 bases between. The CDR3 has 14 residues. CDR3 in amino acids: CASRMTSSYNEQFF. CDR3 sequence (DNA): TGTGCCAGCAGGATGACAAGCTCCTACAATGAGCAGTTCTTC.

The chain joins TRBV6-5 to TRBJ2-3, with unresolved D. The CDR3 has 15 residues. Germline CDR1 MNHEY, CDR2 SVGAGI. The V end was cut by 7 bases, the J end by 2 bases, with 16 bases between. CDR3: CASMRYFSTTDTQYF. CDR3 coding DNA: TGTGCCAGCATGCGGTATTTTAGTACCACAGATACGCAGTATTTT.

This chain joins TRBV2 and TRBJ2-1; weak D call: TRBD2 (6 bases). Germline V lookup: CDR1 SNHLY, CDR2 FYNNEI. The CDR3 runs 11 residues. With 6 bases removed from V and 9 bases from J, the gap between germline ends came to 9 bases. Written as DNA, the CDR3 is TGTGCCAGCAGGTCTAGCGTTGAGCAGTTCTTC. This codes for CASRSSVEQFF.

Notes on this clone: One end of the junction does not line up with germline, which may come from a read error. The V call is TRBV7-9, the J call TRBJ2-5; no clear D. Germline CDR1 SEHNR, CDR2 FQNEAQ (reference sequence). The CDR3 is 10 residues long. The DNA for the CDR3 is TGTGCCAGCAGCCCGACGGGTCGAAACTTC. Translated: CASSPTGRNF.

The chain joins TRBV6-4 to TRBJ2-3, with D possibly matching TRBD1 (6 bases). V lost 2 bases and J 1 base, leaving 7 bases between the germline ends. The CDR3 is 14 amino acids. In germline, CDR1 is MRHNA, CDR2 SNTAGT. The CDR3 reads CASSDEGGTDTQYF. The DNA of the CDR3 is TGTGCCAGCAGTGACGAGGGGGGCACAGATACGCAGTATTTT.

This clone was counted once. This chain links TRBV7-8 with TRBJ2-3, with D perhaps TRBD1 (5 bases). Looked up from germline, CDR1 is SGHVS and CDR2 is FQNEAQ. The CDR3 is 20 residues long. Trimming stripped 0 bases from V and 0 bases from J, with 22 bases between. The CDR3 nucleotides read TGTGCCAGCAGCTTAGCCCCCCCTCGAACAGGAGCGACTAGCACAGATACGCAGTATTTT. Translating it yields CASSLAPPRTGATSTDTQYF.

The V and J genes are TRBV7-2 and TRBJ2-5; a weak D match, TRBD2 (5 bases). Per germline, CDR1 SGHTA and CDR2 FQGNSA. The CDR3 runs to 16 residues. V lost 2 bases, J lost 5 bases, and 18 bases lay in between. CDR3 amino acids: CASSLMVGESGETQYF. The CDR3 nucleotides read TGTGCCAGCAGCTTAATGGTGGGAGAAAGTGGGGAGACCCAGTACTTC. Full variable domain (missing parts from reference TRBV7-2 and TRBJ2-5): GAGVSQSPSNKVTEKGKDVELRCDPISGHTALYWYRQSLGQGLEFLIYFQGNSAPDKSGLPSDRFSAERTGGSVSTLTIQRTQQEDSAVYLCASSLMVGESGETQYFGPGTRLLVL.

The chain employs TRBV18 and TRBJ2-1; possible D gene TRBD2, 6 bases. The CDR3 runs 13 residues. The V end lost 6 bases, the J end lost 4 bases, and 10 bases lay between the germline ends. Germline-derived CDR1 and CDR2 are KGHSH and LQKENI. The CDR3 region is CASSQTSYNEQFF. The CDR3 nucleotides read TGTGCCAGCTCTCAGACTAGTTACAATGAGCAGTTCTTC. The variable domain in full, completed from reference TRBV18 and TRBJ2-1, reads NAGVMQNPRHLVRRRGQEARLRCSPMKGHSHVYWYRQLPEEGLKFMVYLQKENIIDESGMPKERFSAEFPKEGPSILRIQQVVRGDSAAYFCASSQTSYNEQFFGPGTRLTVL.

This clone was recorded once. V usage is TRBV5-1 and J usage is TRBJ2-1; TRBD2 matches at 8 bases. J gave up 2 bases and V 4 bases, and 14 bases lay outside the gene matches. The CDR3 totals 18 residues. Germline CDR1 reads SGHRS; CDR2 reads YFSETQ. The CDR3 coding sequence is TGCGCCAGCAGCCCGGACGCAATACTAGCGGCTCCCTACAATGAGCAGTTCTTC. Amino acids: CASSPDAILAAPYNEQFF.

This chain joins TRBV5-1 and TRBJ2-3; a possible D gene is TRBD1 (6 bases). The CDR3 contains 15 residues. In germline, CDR1 is SGHRS, CDR2 YFSETQ. The V end was cut by 3 bases, the J end by 0 bases, with 11 bases between. Written as DNA, the CDR3 is TGCGCCAGCAGCTATACAGGGTTAAGCACAGATACGCAGTATTTT. It yields the protein CASSYTGLSTDTQYF.

The V call is TRBV6-1, the J call TRBJ2-1; D call uncertain. V was clipped by 7 bases and J by 8 bases, with 21 bases between them. The CDR3 contains 15 residues. Germline loops: CDR1 MNHNS, CDR2 SASEGT. CDR3 protein: CASTRTAREYDEQFF. In DNA, the CDR3 is TGTGCCAGCACACGGACCGCAAGAGAGTACGATGAGCAGTTCTTC.

This clone has just one count. The chain recombines TRBV30 with TRBJ2-7, with TRBD1 matching 7 bases. The germline V gene encodes CDR1 GTSNPN and CDR2 SVGIG (reference sequence). After removal of 3 bases from V and 6 bases from J, the junction contained 2 bases not matched to a gene. CDR3 length equals 11 residues. The CDR3: CAWRRQGEQYF. The CDR3 DNA is TGTGCCTGGAGGCGACAGGGCGAGCAGTACTTC.

This sequence joins TRBV5-1 and TRBJ2-1; no definite D call. CDR1 is SGHRS and CDR2 is YFSETQ in the germline V gene. The CDR3 consists of 13 residues. Trimming removed 0 bases from V and 5 bases from J, with 6 bases in between. CDR3 residues: CASSLAQNNEQFF. The CDR3 DNA reads as TGCGCCAGCAGCTTGGCACAGAACAATGAGCAGTTCTTC.

The chain uses TRBV6-5 and TRBJ1-5; D uncertain. V was shortened by 6 bases and J by 5 bases, with 11 bases between the two germline ends. Germline V lookup: CDR1 MNHEY, CDR2 SVGAGI. CDR3 size: 13 residues. The CDR3 loop is CASRPRMDQPQHF. As DNA, the CDR3 is TGTGCCAGCAGACCCCGAATGGATCAGCCCCAGCATTTT.

The chain joins TRBV27 to TRBJ1-2, with 7 bases aligning to TRBD1. CDR1 MNHEY and CDR2 SMNVEV come from the germline V gene (reference sequence). The CDR3 sequence is 13 residues long. The junction had 4 bases not matched to a gene; V was cut back by 5 bases and J by 4 bases. The CDR3: CASSTGQLYGYTF. CDR3 in DNA: TGTGCCAGCAGTACGGGACAGCTCTATGGCTACACCTTC.

The chain is built from TRBV4-3 and TRBJ1-2, with D tentatively TRBD1 (6 bases). Trimming removed 0 bases from V and 5 bases from J, with 10 bases in between. This CDR3 spans 14 amino acids. Germline CDR1 is LGHNA and CDR2 is YSLEER. The CDR3 region is CASSQDQGFYGYTF. The DNA of the CDR3 is TGCGCCAGCAGCCAAGATCAGGGGTTTTATGGCTACACCTTC.

The chain combines TRBV4-2 with TRBJ1-2; 8 nucleotides align to TRBD1. The V gene's germline CDR1 is LGHNA and CDR2 YNFKEQ. Trimming removed 3 bases from V and 4 bases from J; junction bases left unmatched: 16. This CDR3 region has 18 residues. The CDR3 sequence: CASSQDWARGQVAYGYTF. The CDR3 nucleotides read TGTGCCAGCAGCCAGGACTGGGCCCGGGGACAGGTCGCCTATGGCTACACCTTC.

This clone appeared a single time. The chain employs TRBV11-1 and TRBJ1-2, with 10 nucleotides matching TRBD1. V was pared by 5 bases and J by 3 bases, with 3 bases of the junction left unmatched. Germline CDR1 reads SGHAT; CDR2 reads FQDESV (reference sequence). The CDR3 is 14 amino acids. The CDR3 region has the DNA TGTGCCAGCAGCGTGGGGACAGGGGACTATGGCTACACCTTC. This sequence encodes CASSVGTGDYGYTF. The full variable domain, in which reference TRBV11-1 and TRBJ1-2 provide the parts outside the CDR3, is EAEVAQSPRYKITEKSQAVAFWCDPISGHATLYWYRQILGQGPELLVQFQDESVVDDSQLPKDRFSAERLKGVDSTLKIQPAELGDSAMYLCASSVGTGDYGYTFGSGTRLTVV.

A single count supports this clone. The chain couples TRBV11-2 to TRBJ2-7; the D is unclear. CDR1 is SGHAT and CDR2 is FQNNGV in the germline V gene. V dropped 5 bases and J dropped 3 bases, with 20 bases sitting between them. The CDR3 sequence is 16 residues long. The CDR3 loop reads CASSPARQSRFYEQYF. The DNA of the CDR3 is TGTGCCAGCAGCCCAGCGCGACAAAGCCGTTTCTACGAGCAGTACTTC.

The chain combines TRBV9 with TRBJ2-1, with no clear D. The germline CDR1 and CDR2 sequences are SGDLS and YYNGEE. This CDR3 region has 15 residues. Trimming pared 0 bases from V and 5 bases from J, leaving 12 bases between. The CDR3: CASSVGSNPDNEQFF. The CDR3 region has the DNA TGTGCCAGCAGCGTAGGGTCCAACCCCGACAATGAGCAGTTCTTC.